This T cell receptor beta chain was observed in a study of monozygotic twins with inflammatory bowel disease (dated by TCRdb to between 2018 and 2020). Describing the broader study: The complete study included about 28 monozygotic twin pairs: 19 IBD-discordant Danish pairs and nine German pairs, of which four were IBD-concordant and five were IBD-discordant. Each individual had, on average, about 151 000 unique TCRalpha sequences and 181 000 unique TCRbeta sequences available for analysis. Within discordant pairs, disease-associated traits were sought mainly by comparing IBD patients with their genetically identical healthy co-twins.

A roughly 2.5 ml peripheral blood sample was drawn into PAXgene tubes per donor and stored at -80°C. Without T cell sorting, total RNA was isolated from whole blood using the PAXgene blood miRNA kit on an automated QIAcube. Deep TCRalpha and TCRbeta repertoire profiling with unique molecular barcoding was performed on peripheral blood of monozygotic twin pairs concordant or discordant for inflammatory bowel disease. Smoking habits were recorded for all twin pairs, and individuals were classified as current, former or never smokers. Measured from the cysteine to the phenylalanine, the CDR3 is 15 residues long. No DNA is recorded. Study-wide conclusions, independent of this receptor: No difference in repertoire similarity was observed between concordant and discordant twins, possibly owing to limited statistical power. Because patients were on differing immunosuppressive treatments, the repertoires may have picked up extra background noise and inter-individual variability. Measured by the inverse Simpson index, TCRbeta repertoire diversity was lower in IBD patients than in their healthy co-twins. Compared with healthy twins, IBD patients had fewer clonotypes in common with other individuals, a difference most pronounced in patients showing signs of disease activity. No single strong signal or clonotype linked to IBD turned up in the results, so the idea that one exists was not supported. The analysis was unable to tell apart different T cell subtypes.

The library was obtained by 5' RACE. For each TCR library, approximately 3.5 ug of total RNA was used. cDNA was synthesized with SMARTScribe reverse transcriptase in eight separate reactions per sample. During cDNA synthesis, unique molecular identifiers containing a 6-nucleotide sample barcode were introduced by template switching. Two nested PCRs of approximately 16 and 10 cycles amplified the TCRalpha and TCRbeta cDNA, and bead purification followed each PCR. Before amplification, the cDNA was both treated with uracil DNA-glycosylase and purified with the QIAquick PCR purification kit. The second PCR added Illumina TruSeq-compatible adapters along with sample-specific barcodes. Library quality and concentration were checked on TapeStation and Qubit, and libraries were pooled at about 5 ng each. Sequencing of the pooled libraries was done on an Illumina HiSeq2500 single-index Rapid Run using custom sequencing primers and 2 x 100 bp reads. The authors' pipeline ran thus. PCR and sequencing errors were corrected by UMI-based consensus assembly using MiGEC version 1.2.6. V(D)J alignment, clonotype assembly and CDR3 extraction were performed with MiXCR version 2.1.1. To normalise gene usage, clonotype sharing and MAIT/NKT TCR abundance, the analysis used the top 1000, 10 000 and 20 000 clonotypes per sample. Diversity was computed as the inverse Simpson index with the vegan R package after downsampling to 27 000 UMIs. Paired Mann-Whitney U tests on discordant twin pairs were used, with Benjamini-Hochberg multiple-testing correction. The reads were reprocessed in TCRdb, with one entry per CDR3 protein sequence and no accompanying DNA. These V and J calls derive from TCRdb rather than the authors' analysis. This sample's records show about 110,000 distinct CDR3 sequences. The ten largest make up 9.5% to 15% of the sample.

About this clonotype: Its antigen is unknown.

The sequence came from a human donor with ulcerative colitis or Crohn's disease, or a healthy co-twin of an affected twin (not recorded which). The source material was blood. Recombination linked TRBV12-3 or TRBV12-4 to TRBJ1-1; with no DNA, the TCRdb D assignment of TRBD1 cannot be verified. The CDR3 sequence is CASSPLWVGVTEAFF.